These 26 T cell receptor beta chains originate from one sample sequenced in a study of blood T cell repertoires in COVID-19. Data came from immunoSEQ multiplex PCR; TCRdb stores just in-frame clones and leaves some out. The sample comprises under 200,000 clones, 85% of which are singletons, and 0.8% to 0.95% rests with the top ten. The sample taken for sequencing was peripheral blood. The receptors here all came from a man in his sixties with COVID-19, enrolled during active disease.

CDR3 coding DNA: TGTGCCAGCAGTTACTCCTCTCACACTGAAGCTTTCTTT. Protein product: CASSYSSHTEAFF. The J gene is TRBJ1-1, the V gene TRBV6-5; D gene ambiguous. V lost 0 bases and J lost 3, with 5 bases in between. Per the germline V gene, CDR1 is MNHEY and CDR2 is SVGAGI. The CDR3 consists of 13 residues.

Worth noting for this clone: A junction end diverges from the germline sequence, so it may reflect a read error. The gene calls are TRBV20-1 and TRBJ1-2; D is perhaps TRBD1 (5 bases). Germline V gene data show CDR1 as DFQATT and CDR2 as SNEGSKA (reference sequence). The CDR3 contains 8 residues. Here the CDR3 DNA reads TGCAAGCCGGGGGGTTCCTACTTC. Residues: CKPGGSYF.

The chain joins TRBV4-3 to TRBJ1-1; D might be TRBD1 (5 bases). Germline CDR1 and CDR2: LGHNA and YSLEER. Trimming took off 0 bases at V and 6 bases at J, with 17 bases between the two ends. The CDR3 is 16 residues long. The CDR3 is CASSQDLGGWGPEAFF. As DNA, the CDR3 is TGCGCCAGCAGCCAAGACCTGGGGGGGTGGGGTCCTGAAGCTTTCTTT.

The chain has TRBV10-3 and TRBJ2-1; 11 bases are a match to TRBD1. CDR1 ENHRY and CDR2 SYGVKD come from the germline V gene. V shed 10 bases, J shed 5 bases, and the junction held 7 bases outside the gene matches. The CDR3 runs to 14 residues. CDR3 coding DNA: TGTGCCACTGGACAGGGGGCGGTGGACAATGAGCAGTTCTTC. This gives the protein CATGQGAVDNEQFF.

The chain combines TRBV10-1 with TRBJ1-2; D is unclear. Germline assignment: CDR1 WNHNN and CDR2 SYGVQD (reference sequence). Trimming took 3 bases from V and 7 from J, leaving 9 bases between them. This CDR3 has 12 amino acids. The DNA of the CDR3 is TGCGCCAGCAGTGACGGAGGAATTGGCTACACCTTC. It is translated as CASSDGGIGYTF.

This chain joins TRBV6-5 and TRBJ1-2; D uncertain. The V gene's germline CDR1 is MNHEY and CDR2 SVGAGI. V lost 5 bases and J lost 7, with 17 bases in between. The length of the CDR3 is 14 residues. CDR3 loop: CASSPLGGLSGYTF. Written as DNA, the CDR3 is TGTGCCAGCAGTCCCCTTGGCGGTCTAAGTGGCTACACCTTC.

This rearrangement joins TRBV5-8 to TRBJ2-1; the D gene is possibly TRBD2 (6 bases). The CDR3 covers 11 residues. Trimming took off 5 bases at V and 9 bases at J, with 9 bases between the two ends. Germline CDR1 is SGHTS and CDR2 is YDEGEE. CDR3 sequence: CASRVRGEQFF. CDR3 DNA: TGTGCCAGCAGGGTGCGGGGTGAGCAGTTCTTC. Based on the CDR3 plus reference TRBV5-8 and TRBJ2-1, the full variable domain is EAGVTQSPTHLIKTRGQQATLRCSPISGHTSVYWYQQALGLGLQFLLWYDEGEERNRGNFPPRFSGRQFPNYSSELNVNALELEDSALYLCASRVRGEQFFGPGTRLTVL.

This clone came up once. This chain joins TRBV7-2 and TRBJ1-6, with TRBD1 matching 8 bases. There are 16 residues in the CDR3. V gave up 4 bases and J gave up 5 bases; unmatched junction bases: 7. The germline V gene encodes CDR1 SGHTA and CDR2 FQGNSA. As DNA, the CDR3 is TGTGCCAGCAGCTCAAACCGACAGGGGAATAATTCACCCCTCCACTTT. Translating it yields CASSSNRQGNNSPLHF. The full variable domain, with the rest looked up from reference TRBV7-2 and TRBJ1-6, is GAGVSQSPSNKVTEKGKDVELRCDPISGHTALYWYRQSLGQGLEFLIYFQGNSAPDKSGLPSDRFSAERTGGSVSTLTIQRTQQEDSAVYLCASSSNRQGNNSPLHFGNGTRLTVT.

Concerning this clone: The sample has other DNA sequences that encode this CDR3 too. CDR3 in DNA: TGTGCCAGCTCACCGCAGGGGTATAATCAGCCCCAGCATTTT. Its translation: CASSPQGYNQPQHF. The chain couples TRBV18 to TRBJ1-5; TRBD1 might be the D (6 bases). Trimming pared 3 bases from V and 4 bases from J, leaving 10 bases between. CDR3 length equals 14 residues. Per germline, CDR1 KGHSH and CDR2 LQKENI.

CDR3 coding DNA: TGTGCCAGCGGCCAACAGGTAGACTATGGCTACACCTTC. This codes for CASGQQVDYGYTF. The genes are TRBV12-3 or TRBV12-4 and TRBJ1-2, with a weak D call TRBD1 (5 bases). CDR3 length: 13 residues. Deletions cut 8 bases from V and 3 bases from J, with 13 bases between.

V gene TRBV27 combines with J gene TRBJ1-5, with D possibly matching TRBD1 (6 bases). V lost 3 bases to trimming and J lost 1 base, with 7 bases between them. Per germline, CDR1 MNHEY and CDR2 SMNVEV (reference sequence). The CDR3 extends over 14 amino acids. In nucleotides, the CDR3 is TGTGCCAGCAGTTTCACAGGGAGCAATCAGCCCCAGCATTTT. Its protein is CASSFTGSNQPQHF.

This chain connects TRBV5-4 to TRBJ2-3, with 11 nucleotides matching TRBD2. This CDR3 region has 19 residues. The J segment lost 2 bases and the V segment lost 7 bases, leaving 18 bases of the junction unmatched. CDR1 SGHNT and CDR2 YYREEE come from the germline V gene (reference sequence). The CDR3 DNA reads as TGTGCCAGCGGAAGCGGGACACCCCGACTAGCGGGATCCACAGATACGCAGTATTTT. Translation gives CASGSGTPRLAGSTDTQYF.

The gene calls are TRBV9 and TRBJ2-3, with D hard to call. There are 13 residues in the CDR3. The germline V gene has CDR1 SGDLS and CDR2 YYNGEE. Trimming took 4 bases from V and 2 from J, leaving 8 bases between them. In DNA, the CDR3 is TGTGCCAGCAGCACGAGTCCCACAGATACGCAGTATTTT. It codes for CASSTSPTDTQYF.

The chain couples TRBV3-1 (or the pseudogene TRBV3-2) to TRBJ2-7, with 10 bases lining up with TRBD1. Trimming took 4 bases from V and 1 from J; bases not matched to a gene: 7. CDR1 is LGHDT and CDR2 is YNNKEL in the germline V gene (reference sequence). The CDR3 is 16 residues long. The CDR3 loop is CASSRRDRGSSYEQYF. CDR3 DNA sequence: TGTGCCAGCAGCCGCCGGGACAGGGGTAGTTCCTACGAGCAGTACTTC.

In this sample, this clone turned up once. The chain combines TRBV10-3 with TRBJ1-1; D unresolved. Per germline, CDR1 ENHRY and CDR2 SYGVKD. The CDR3 contains 13 residues. V lost 7 bases to trimming and J lost 7 bases, with 16 bases between them. CDR3 in amino acids: CAINSPHSFEAFF. The CDR3 coding sequence is TGTGCCATCAACTCTCCCCATTCTTTTGAAGCTTTCTTT.

The chain has TRBV5-1 and TRBJ1-3, with 10 bases identical to TRBD1. Losses at the gene ends were 1 base for V and 2 bases for J; bases not matched to a gene: 3. CDR3 length equals 16 residues. Germline lookup yields CDR1 SGHRS and CDR2 YFSETQ. The CDR3 DNA sequence: TGCGCCAGCAGCTTGAGGACAGGGGGAACTGGAAACACCATATATTTT. Encoded protein: CASSLRTGGTGNTIYF.

The V gene is TRBV15, the J gene TRBJ1-5, with 8 bases aligning to TRBD1. The trim removed 5 bases at V and 1 base at J, leaving 4 bases unmatched. Germline CDR1 reads LNHNV; CDR2 reads YYDKDF (reference sequence). The CDR3 runs to 15 residues. The CDR3 sequence is CATSVDRGSNQPQHF. In DNA form, the CDR3 reads TGTGCCACCAGCGTAGACAGGGGAAGCAATCAGCCCCAGCATTTT.

This chain joins TRBV5-1 and TRBJ2-7, with 13 bases lining up with TRBD2. This CDR3 spans 17 amino acids. Germline V gene lookup returns CDR1 SGHRS and CDR2 YFSETQ. Germline trimming cut 4 bases from V and 3 bases from J; bases unmatched to any gene: 10. The CDR3: CASSLGPGTSGNYEQYF. CDR3 coding DNA: TGCGCCAGCAGCCTCGGACCCGGGACTAGCGGGAACTACGAGCAGTACTTC.

The V call is TRBV30, the J call TRBJ1-5, with 7 bases matching TRBD1. Germline assignment: CDR1 GTSNPN and CDR2 SVGIG (reference sequence). The V segment lost 5 bases and the J segment 5 bases; nucleotides outside the gene matches: 15. The CDR3 has 16 amino acids. The CDR3: CAWGRKRQGSHQPQHF. CDR3 sequence (DNA): TGTGCCTGGGGGCGGAAGAGACAGGGATCTCATCAGCCCCAGCATTTT.

V and J are TRBV4-1 and TRBJ1-2, with D unresolved. CDR1 is MGHRA and CDR2 is YSYEKL in the germline V gene. V shed 0 bases and J shed 4 bases, with 12 bases lying between them. There are 15 residues in the CDR3. The CDR3 here is CASSQEAGTVYGYTF. The DNA of the CDR3 is TGCGCCAGCAGCCAAGAGGCGGGAACGGTCTATGGCTACACCTTC.

This clone was seen a few times. The genes are TRBV9 and TRBJ1-2; D perhaps matches TRBD1 (5 bases). Trimming shortened V by 4 bases and J by 0 bases, and 13 bases separated the two germline ends. Germline CDR1 SGDLS, CDR2 YYNGEE. The CDR3 length is 15 residues. CDR3 DNA sequence: TGTGCCAGCAGCCCCAGGGCTTCGGCTAACTATGGCTACACCTTC. Encoded protein: CASSPRASANYGYTF.

This chain's CDR3 is CASSVRGTGLDHYGYTF. CDR3 sequence (DNA): TGCGCCAGCAGTGTTCGGGGGACAGGGCTGGACCACTATGGCTACACCTTC. The chain uses TRBV10-2 and TRBJ1-2, with 9 bases fitting TRBD1. The CDR3 loop spans 17 amino acids. CDR1 is WSHSY, CDR2 SAAADI, per germline. The ends lost 4 bases at V and 3 bases at J; junction bases unmatched: 12.

This chain connects TRBV9 to TRBJ2-3, with TRBD1 matching 10 bases. The germline V gene encodes CDR1 SGDLS and CDR2 YYNGEE. The length of the CDR3 is 16 residues. After removal of 1 base from V and 4 bases from J, the junction contained 6 bases not matched to a gene. CDR3 region: CASSVPGQGNADTQYF. The DNA of the CDR3 is TGTGCCAGCAGCGTACCGGGACAGGGGAATGCAGATACGCAGTATTTT.

CDR3 in DNA: TGTGCCTGGAGTGATAAGGGACAGGGGTTTTCGGGCTACACCTTC. Translating it yields CAWSDKGQGFSGYTF. The rearrangement uses TRBV30 and TRBJ1-2, with 10 bases aligning to TRBD1. V lost 1 base and J lost 8; bases outside the gene matches: 10. Germline V lookup: CDR1 GTSNPN, CDR2 SVGIG (reference sequence). The CDR3 runs to 15 residues.

This clone appeared a single time. This chain uses TRBV5-1 with TRBJ1-4, with D unclear. V lost 4 bases to trimming and J lost 11 bases, with 15 bases between them. This CDR3 spans 13 amino acids. Germline CDR1 and CDR2: SGHRS and YFSETQ. In nucleotides, the CDR3 is TGCGCCAGCAGCCCCGGGGAGCGGACGAAACTGTTTTTT. Its protein product is CASSPGERTKLFF.

This clone was found once. CDR3 nucleotides: TGTGCCAGTAGTATATCCGGGACAGGGGAAGAAAAACTGTTTTTT. Its protein product is CASSISGTGEEKLFF. J is TRBJ1-4 and V is TRBV19; the match to TRBD1 covers 10 bases. J was trimmed by 8 bases and V by 2 bases; bases with no gene match: 5. CDR1 is LNHDA and CDR2 is SQIVND in the germline V gene (reference sequence). The CDR3 loop spans 15 amino acids.